This TCR beta chain was sequenced during a study of CD8+ T cells in alopecia areata. On the study more broadly: Treatment comprised oral tofacitinib, 5 to 10 mg twice daily, in treated patients. Broader study findings: In scalp samples, resident alphabeta T cells of normal skin are also sequenced. Although TCR sharing was seen in mice, sharing across patients was less clear, possibly for HLA-related reasons. Relative to normal scalp, lesional scalp, especially alopecia totalis/universalis, showed higher clonality.

Treatment in this sample: oral pan-JAK inhibitor, 5-10 mg twice daily. Once RNA had been extracted, it was reverse transcribed into cDNA to act as the sequencing template. Data came from immunoSEQ multiplex PCR; TCRdb stores just in-frame clones and leaves some out. The sample holds some 240,000 clones, less than 75% seen once. This clone was detected only once. Antigen unknown. CDR3 length equals 14 residues. Germline assignment: CDR1 SGHRS and CDR2 YFSETQ. The material was CD4+ T cells sorted from blood, obtained at week 4, from a patient treated with tofacitinib. The clonotype originates from a human donor with alopecia areata. The V gene is TRBV5-1, the J gene TRBJ2-5; 7 bases are a match to TRBD1. The last part of the DNA fits TRBJ2-7 better; the J call may be wrong. For the CDR3, the DNA is TGCGCCAGCAGCTTAGGGACAGAAGTTTACGAGCAGTACTTC. The encoded protein is CASSLGTEVYEQYF.